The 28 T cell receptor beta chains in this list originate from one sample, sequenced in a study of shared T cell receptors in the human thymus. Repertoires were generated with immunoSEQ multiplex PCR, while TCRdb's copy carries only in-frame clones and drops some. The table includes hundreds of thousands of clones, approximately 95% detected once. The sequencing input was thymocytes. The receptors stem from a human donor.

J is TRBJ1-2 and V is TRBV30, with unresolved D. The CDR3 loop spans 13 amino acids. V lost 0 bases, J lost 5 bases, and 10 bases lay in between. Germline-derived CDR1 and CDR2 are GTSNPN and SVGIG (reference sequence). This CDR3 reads CAWSVLAGYGYTF. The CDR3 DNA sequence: TGTGCCTGGAGTGTACTGGCAGGTTATGGCTACACCTTC.

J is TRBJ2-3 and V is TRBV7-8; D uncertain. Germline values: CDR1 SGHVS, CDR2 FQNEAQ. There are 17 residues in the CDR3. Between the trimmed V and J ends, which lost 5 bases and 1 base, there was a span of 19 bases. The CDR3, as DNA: TGTGCCAGCAGCGCTTTAACACGGGTTCAAGGCACAGATACGCAGTATTTT. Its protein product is CASSALTRVQGTDTQYF.

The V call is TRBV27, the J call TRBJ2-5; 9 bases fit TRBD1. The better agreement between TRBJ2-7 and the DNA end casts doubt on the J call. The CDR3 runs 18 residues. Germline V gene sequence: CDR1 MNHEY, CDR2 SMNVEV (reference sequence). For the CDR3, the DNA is TGTGCCAGCAGTTTAAGGCCGCCAACCGGGACAGGGAACGACGAGCAGTACTTC. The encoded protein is CASSLRPPTGTGNDEQYF.

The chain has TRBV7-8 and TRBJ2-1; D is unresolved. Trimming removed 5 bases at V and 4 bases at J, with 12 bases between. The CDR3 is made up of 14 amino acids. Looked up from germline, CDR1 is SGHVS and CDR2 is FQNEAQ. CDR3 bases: TGTGCCAGCAGCCCAAAGACCGGGTACAATGAGCAGTTCTTC. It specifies CASSPKTGYNEQFF.

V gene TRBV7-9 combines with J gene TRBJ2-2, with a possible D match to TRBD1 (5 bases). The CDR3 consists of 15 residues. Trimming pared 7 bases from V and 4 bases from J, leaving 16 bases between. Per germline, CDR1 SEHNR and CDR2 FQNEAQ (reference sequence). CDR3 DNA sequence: TGTGCCAGCACTGGCAGGGTAATTAGCACCGGGGAGCTGTTTTTT. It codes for CASTGRVISTGELFF.

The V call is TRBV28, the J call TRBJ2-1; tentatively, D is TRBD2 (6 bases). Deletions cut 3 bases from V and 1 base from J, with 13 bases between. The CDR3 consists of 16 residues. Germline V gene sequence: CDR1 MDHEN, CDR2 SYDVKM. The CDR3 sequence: CASSFILAHSYNEQFF. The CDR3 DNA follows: TGTGCCAGCAGTTTTATACTAGCTCATTCCTACAATGAGCAGTTCTTC. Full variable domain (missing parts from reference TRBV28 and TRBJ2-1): DVKVTQSSRYLVKRTGEKVFLECVQDMDHENMFWYRQDPGLGLRLIYFSYDVKMKEKGDIPEGYSVSREKKERFSLILESASTNQTSMYLCASSFILAHSYNEQFFGPGTRLTVL.

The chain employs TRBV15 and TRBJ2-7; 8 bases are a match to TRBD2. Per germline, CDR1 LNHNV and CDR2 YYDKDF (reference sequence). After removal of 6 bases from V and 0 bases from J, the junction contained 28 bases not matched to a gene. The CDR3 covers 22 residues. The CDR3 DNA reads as TGTGCCACCAGACCGAAAATTTTTCTAGGGGGGGTTACTAGCGGCCTCTCCTACGAGCAGTACTTC. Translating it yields CATRPKIFLGGVTSGLSYEQYF.

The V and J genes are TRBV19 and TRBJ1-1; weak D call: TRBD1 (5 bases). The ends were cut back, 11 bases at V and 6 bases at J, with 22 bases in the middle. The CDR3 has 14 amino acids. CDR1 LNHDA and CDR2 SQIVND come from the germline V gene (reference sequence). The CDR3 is CASYPGRGTAEAFF. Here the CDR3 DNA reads TGTGCCTCATATCCAGGGAGGGGTACCGCTGAAGCTTTCTTT.

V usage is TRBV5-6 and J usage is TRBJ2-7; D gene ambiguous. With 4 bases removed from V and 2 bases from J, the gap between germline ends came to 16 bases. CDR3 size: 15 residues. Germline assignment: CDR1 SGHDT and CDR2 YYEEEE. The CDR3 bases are TGTGCCAGCAGCCTCCGCGGACCGGAGCCCTACGAGCAGTACTTC. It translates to CASSLRGPEPYEQYF. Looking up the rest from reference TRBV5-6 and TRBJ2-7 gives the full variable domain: DAGVTQSPTHLIKTRGQQVTLRCSPKSGHDTVSWYQQALGQGPQFIFQYYEEEERQRGNFPDRFSGHQFPNYSSELNVNALLLGDSALYLCASSLRGPEPYEQYFGPGTRLTVT.

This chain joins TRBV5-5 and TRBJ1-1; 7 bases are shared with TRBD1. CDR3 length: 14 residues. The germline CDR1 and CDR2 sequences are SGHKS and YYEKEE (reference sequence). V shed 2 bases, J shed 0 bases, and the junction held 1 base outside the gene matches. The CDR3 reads CASSFGTVNTEAFF. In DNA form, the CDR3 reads TGTGCCAGCAGCTTCGGGACAGTGAACACTGAAGCTTTCTTT.

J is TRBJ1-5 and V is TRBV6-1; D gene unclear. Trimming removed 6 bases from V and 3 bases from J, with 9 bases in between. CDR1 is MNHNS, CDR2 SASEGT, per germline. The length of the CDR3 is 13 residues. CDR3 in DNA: TGTGCCAGCAGCCGGGCTAACAATCAGCCCCAGCATTTT. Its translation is CASSRANNQPQHF.

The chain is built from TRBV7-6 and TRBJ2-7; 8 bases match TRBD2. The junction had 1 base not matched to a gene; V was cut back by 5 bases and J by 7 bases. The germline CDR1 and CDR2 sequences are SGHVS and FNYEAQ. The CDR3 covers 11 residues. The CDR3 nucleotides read TGTGCCAGCAGCCGCGGGGGGGAGCAGTACTTC. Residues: CASSRGGEQYF.

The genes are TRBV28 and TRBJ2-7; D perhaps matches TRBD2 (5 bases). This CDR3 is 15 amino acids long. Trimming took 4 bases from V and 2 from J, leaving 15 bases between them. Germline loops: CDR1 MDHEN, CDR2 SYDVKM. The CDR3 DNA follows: TGTGCCAGCAGTTCGGACCTAGCCCAACCCTACGAGCAGTACTTC. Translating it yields CASSSDLAQPYEQYF.

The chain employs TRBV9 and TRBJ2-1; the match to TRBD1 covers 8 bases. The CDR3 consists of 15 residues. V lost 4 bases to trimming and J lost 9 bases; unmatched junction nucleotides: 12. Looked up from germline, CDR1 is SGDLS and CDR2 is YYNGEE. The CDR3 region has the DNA TGTGCCAGCAGCAAAGGGGACAGGTATGAGGTTGAGCAGTTCTTC. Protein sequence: CASSKGDRYEVEQFF.

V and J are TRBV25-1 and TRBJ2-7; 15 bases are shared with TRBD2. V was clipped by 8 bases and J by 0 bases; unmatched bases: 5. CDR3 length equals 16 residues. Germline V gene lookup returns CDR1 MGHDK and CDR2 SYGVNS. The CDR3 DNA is TGTGCCAGCCCCGGGACTAGCGGGAGGAACTCCTACGAGCAGTACTTC. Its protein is CASPGTSGRNSYEQYF.

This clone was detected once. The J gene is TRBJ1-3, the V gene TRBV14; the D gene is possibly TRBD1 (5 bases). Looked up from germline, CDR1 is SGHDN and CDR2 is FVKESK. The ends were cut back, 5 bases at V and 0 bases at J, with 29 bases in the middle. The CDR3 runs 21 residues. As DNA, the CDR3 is TGTGCCAGCAGCTTGACTCGAGGGGCCCAAGCCCTTATAATCTCTGGAAACACCATATATTTT. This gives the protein CASSLTRGAQALIISGNTIYF. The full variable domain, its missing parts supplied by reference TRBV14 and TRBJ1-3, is EAGVTQFPSHSVIEKGQTVTLRCDPISGHDNLYWYRRVMGKEIKFLLHFVKESKQDESGMPNNRFLAERTGGTYSTLKVQPAELEDSGVYFCASSLTRGAQALIISGNTIYFGEGSWLTVV.

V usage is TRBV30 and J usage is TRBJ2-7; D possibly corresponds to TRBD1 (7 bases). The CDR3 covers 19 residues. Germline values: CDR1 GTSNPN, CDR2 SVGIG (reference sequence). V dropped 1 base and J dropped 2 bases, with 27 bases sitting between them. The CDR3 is CAWSGRDSRILKPAYEQYF. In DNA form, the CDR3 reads TGTGCCTGGAGTGGGCGGGACAGCAGAATCCTGAAGCCTGCCTACGAGCAGTACTTC.

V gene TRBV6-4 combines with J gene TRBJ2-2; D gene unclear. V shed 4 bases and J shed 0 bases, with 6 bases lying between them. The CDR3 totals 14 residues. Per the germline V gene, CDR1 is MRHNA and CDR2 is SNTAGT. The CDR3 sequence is CASSATPNTGELFF. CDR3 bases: TGTGCCAGCAGTGCGACACCGAACACCGGGGAGCTGTTTTTT.

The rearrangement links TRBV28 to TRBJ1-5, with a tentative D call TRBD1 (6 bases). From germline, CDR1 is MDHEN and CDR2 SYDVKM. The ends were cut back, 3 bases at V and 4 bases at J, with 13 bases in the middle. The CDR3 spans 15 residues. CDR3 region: CASSFRDRTNQPQHF. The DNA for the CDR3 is TGTGCCAGCAGTTTCCGAGACAGGACGAATCAGCCCCAGCATTTT.

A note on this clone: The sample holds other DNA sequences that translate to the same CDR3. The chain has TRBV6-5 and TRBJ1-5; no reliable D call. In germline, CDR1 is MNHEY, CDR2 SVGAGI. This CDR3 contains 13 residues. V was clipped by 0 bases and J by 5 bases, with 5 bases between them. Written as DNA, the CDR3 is TGTGCCAGCAGTTACTCCGGGGATCAGCCCCAGCATTTT. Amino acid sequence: CASSYSGDQPQHF.

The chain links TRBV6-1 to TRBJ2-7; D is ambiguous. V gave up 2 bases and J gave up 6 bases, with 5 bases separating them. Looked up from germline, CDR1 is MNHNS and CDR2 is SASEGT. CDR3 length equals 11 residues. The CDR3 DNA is TGTGCCAGCAGTGAAACGACCGAGCAGTACTTC. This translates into CASSETTEQYF.

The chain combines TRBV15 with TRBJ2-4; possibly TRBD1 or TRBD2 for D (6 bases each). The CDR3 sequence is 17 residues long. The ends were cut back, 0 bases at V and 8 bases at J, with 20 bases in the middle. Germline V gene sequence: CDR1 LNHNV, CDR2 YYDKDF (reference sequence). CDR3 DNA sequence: TGTGCCACCAGCAGAGATACTCGGGACCCGAGGGGGGACATTCAGTACTTC. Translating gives CATSRDTRDPRGDIQYF.

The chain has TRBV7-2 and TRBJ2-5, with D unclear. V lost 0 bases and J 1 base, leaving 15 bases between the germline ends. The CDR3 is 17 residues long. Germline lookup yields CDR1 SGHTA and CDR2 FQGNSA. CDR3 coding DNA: TGTGCCAGCAGCTTAGCGCTAATAACAGACTTCCAAGAGACCCAGTACTTC. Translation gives CASSLALITDFQETQYF. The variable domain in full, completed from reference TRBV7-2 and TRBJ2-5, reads GAGVSQSPSNKVTEKGKDVELRCDPISGHTALYWYRQSLGQGLEFLIYFQGNSAPDKSGLPSDRFSAERTGGSVSTLTIQRTQQEDSAVYLCASSLALITDFQETQYFGPGTRLLVL.

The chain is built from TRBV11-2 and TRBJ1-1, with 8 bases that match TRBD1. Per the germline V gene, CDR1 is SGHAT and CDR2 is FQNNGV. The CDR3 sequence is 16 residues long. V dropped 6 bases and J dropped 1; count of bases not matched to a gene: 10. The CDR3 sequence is CASRIPGQDSNTEAFF. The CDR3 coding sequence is TGTGCCAGCAGAATCCCGGGACAGGATTCGAACACTGAAGCTTTCTTT.

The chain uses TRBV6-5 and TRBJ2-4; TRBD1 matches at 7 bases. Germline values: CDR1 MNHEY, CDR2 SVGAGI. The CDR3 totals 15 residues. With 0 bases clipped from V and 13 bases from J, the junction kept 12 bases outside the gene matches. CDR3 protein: CASSYSNRGPSPQYF. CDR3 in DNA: TGTGCCAGCAGTTACTCGAACAGGGGCCCTTCCCCGCAGTACTTC.

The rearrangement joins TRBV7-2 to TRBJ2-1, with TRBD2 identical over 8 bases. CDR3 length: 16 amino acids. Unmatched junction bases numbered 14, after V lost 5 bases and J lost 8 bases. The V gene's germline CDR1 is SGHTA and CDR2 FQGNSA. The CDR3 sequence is CASSLGVAGSLHEQFF. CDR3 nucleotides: TGTGCCAGCAGCCTCGGAGTAGCGGGAAGTCTACATGAGCAGTTCTTC.

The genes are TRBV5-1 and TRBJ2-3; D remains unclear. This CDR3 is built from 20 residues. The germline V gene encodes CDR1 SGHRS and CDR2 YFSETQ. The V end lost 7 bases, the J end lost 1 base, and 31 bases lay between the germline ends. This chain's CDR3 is CASHQKGETTQGSRTDTQYF. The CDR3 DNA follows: TGCGCCAGCCACCAGAAGGGCGAAACCACTCAAGGCTCACGCACAGATACGCAGTATTTT.

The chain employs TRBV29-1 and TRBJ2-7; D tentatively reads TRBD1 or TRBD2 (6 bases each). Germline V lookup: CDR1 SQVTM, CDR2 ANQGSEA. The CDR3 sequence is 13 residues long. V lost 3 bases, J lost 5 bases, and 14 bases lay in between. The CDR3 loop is CSVELEGGDEQYF. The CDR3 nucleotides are TGCAGCGTTGAGTTGGAGGGGGGAGACGAGCAGTACTTC.